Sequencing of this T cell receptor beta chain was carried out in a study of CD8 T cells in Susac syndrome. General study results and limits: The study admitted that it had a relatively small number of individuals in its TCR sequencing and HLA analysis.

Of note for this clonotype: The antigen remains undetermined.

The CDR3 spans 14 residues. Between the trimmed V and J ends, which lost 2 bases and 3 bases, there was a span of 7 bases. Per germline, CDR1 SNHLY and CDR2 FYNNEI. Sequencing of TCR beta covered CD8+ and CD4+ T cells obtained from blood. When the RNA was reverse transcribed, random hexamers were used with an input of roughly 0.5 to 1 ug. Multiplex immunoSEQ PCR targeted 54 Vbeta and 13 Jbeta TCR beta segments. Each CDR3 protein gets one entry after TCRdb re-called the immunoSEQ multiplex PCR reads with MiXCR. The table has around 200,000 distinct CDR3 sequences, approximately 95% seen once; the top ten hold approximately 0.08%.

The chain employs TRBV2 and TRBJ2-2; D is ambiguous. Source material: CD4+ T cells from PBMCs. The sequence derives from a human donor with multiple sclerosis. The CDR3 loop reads CASSEIRDTGELFF. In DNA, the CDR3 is TGTGCCAGCAGTGAAATTCGGGACACCGGGGAGCTGTTTTTT.